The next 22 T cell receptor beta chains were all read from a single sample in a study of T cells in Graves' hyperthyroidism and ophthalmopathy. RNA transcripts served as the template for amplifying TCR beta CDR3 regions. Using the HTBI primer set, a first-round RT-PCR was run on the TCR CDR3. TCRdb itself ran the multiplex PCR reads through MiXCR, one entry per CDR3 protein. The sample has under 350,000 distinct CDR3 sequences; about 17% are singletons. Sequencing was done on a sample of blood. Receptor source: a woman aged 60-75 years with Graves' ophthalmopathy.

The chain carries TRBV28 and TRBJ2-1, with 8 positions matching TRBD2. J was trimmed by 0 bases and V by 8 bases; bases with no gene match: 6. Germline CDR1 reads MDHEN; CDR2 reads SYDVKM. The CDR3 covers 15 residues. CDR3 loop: CASVTSGSSYNEQFF. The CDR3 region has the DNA TGTGCCAGCGTCACTAGCGGAAGCTCCTACAATGAGCAGTTCTTC.

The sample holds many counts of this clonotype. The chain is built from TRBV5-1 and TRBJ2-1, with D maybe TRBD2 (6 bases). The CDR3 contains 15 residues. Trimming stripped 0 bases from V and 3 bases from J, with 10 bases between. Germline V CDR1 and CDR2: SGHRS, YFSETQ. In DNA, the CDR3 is TGCGCCAGCAGCTTGGCGATAGCGGACTACAATGAGCAGTTCTTC. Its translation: CASSLAIADYNEQFF.

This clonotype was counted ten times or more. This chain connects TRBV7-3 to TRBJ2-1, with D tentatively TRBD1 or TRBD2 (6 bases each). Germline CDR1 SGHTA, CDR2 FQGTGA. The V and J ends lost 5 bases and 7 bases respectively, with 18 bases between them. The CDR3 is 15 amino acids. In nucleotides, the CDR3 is TGTGCCAGCAGCCCATCCTCTGAAGGGGGGAATGAGCAGTTCTTC. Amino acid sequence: CASSPSSEGGNEQFF. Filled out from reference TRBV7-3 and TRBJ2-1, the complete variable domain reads GAGVSQTPSNKVTEKGKYVELRCDPISGHTALYWYRQSLGQGPEFLIYFQGTGAADDSGLPNDRFFAVRPEGSVSTLKIQRTERGDSAVYLCASSPSSEGGNEQFFGPGTRLTVL.

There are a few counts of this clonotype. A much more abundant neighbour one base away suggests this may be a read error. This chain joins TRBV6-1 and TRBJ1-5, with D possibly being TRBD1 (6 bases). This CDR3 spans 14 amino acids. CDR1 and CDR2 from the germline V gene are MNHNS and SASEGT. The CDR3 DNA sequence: TGTGCCATCAGTCTCCGACAGGCCCTTCAGCCCCAGCATTTT. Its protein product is CAISLRQALQPQHF.

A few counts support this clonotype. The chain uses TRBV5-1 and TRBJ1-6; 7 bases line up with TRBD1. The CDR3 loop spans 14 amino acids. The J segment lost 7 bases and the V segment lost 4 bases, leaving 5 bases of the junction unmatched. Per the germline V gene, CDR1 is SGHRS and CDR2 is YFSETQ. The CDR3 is CASSTGQANSPLHF. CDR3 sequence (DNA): TGCGCCAGCAGCACCGGACAGGCCAATTCACCCCTCCACTTT. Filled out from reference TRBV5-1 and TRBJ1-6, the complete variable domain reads KAGVTQTPRYLIKTRGQQVTLSCSPISGHRSVSWYQQTPGQGLQFLFEYFSETQRNKGNFPGRFSGRQFSNSRSEMNVSTLELGDSALYLCASSTGQANSPLHFGNGTRLTVT.

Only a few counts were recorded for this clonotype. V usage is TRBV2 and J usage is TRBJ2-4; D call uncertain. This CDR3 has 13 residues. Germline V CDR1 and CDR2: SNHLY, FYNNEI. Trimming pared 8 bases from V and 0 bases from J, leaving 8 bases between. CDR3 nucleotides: TGTGCCAGCTCCACGGAAGCCAAAAACATTCAGTACTTC. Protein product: CASSTEAKNIQYF. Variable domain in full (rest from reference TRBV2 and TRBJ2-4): EPEVTQTPSHQVTQMGQEVILRCVPISNHLYFYWYRQILGQKVEFLVSFYNNEISEKSEIFDDQFSVERPDGSNFTLKIRSTKLEDSAMYFCASSTEAKNIQYFGAGTRLSVL.

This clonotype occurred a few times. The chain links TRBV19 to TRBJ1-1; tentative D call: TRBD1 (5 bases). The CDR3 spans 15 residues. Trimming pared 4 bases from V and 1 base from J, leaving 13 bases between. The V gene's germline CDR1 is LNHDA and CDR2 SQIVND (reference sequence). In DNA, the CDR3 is TGTGCCAGTAGTAGCTCACCCGGGGCGAACACTGAAGCTTTCTTT. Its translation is CASSSSPGANTEAFF.

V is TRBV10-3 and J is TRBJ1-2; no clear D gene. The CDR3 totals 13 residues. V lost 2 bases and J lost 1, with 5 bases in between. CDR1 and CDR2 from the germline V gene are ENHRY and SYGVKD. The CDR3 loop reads CAISEGLNYGYTF. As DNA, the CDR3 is TGTGCCATCAGTGAGGGCCTTAACTATGGCTACACCTTC.

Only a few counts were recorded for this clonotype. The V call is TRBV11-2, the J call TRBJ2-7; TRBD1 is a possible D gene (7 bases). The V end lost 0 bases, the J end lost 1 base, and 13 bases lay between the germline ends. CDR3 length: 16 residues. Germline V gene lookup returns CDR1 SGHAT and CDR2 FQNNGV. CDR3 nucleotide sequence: TGTGCCAGCAGCTTAGACAGGGGGGAAACATCCTACGAGCAGTACTTC. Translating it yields CASSLDRGETSYEQYF.

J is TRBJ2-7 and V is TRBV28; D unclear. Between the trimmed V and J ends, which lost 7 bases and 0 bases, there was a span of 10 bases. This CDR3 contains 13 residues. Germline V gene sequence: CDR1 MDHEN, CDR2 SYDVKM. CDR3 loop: CASKGPLSYEQYF. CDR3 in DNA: TGTGCCAGCAAGGGTCCACTCTCCTACGAGCAGTACTTC.

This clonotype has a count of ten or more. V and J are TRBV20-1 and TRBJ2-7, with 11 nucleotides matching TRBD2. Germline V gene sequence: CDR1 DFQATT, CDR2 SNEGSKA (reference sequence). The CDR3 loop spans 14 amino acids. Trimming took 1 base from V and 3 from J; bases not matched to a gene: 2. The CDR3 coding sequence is TGCAGTGCTAGAGTTACTAGCGGGGGCTACGAGCAGTACTTC. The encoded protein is CSARVTSGGYEQYF.

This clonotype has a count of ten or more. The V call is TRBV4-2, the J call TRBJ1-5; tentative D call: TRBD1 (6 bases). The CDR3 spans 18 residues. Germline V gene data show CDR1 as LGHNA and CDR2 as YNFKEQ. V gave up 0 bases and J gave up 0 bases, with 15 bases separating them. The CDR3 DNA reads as TGTGCCAGCAGCCAAGATCCGGGACAAAGATATAGCAATCAGCCCCAGCATTTT. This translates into CASSQDPGQRYSNQPQHF.

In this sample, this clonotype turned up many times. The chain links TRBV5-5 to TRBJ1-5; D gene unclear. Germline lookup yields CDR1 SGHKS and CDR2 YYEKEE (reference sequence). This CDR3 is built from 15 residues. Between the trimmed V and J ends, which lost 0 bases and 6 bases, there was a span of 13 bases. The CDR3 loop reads CASSLGGQVGQPQHF. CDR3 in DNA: TGTGCCAGCAGCTTGGGAGGGCAGGTTGGTCAGCCCCAGCATTTT.

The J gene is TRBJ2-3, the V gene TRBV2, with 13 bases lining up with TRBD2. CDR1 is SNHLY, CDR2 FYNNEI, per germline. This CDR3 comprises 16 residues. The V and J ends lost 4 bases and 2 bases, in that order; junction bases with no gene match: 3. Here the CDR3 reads CASSVGTSGATDTQYF. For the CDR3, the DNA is TGTGCCAGCAGTGTCGGGACTAGCGGGGCCACAGATACGCAGTATTTT.

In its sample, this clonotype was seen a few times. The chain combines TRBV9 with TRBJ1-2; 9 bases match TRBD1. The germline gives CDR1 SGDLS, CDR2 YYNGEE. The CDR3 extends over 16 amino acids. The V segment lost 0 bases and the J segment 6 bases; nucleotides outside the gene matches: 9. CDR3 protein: CASSVAAWTGANGYTF. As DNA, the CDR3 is TGTGCCAGCAGCGTAGCTGCGTGGACAGGGGCTAATGGCTACACCTTC.

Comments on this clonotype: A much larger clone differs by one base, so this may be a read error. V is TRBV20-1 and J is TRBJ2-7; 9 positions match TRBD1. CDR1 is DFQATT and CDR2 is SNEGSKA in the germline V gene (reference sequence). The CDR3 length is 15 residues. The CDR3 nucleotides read TGCAGTGCTAGATCCGGGACAGGGACAACCTACGAGCGGTACTTC. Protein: CSARSGTGTTYERYF.

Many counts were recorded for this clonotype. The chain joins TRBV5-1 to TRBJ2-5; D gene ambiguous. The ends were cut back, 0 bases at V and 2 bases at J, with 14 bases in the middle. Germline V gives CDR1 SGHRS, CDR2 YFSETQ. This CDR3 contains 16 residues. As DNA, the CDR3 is TGCGCCAGCAGCTTGGCCTTGGGGTACCCACAAGAGACCCAGTACTTC. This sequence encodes CASSLALGYPQETQYF.

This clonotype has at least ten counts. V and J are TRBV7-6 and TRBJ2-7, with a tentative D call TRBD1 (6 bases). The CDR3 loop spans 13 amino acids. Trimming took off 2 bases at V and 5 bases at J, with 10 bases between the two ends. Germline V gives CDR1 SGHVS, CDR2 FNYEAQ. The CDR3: CASSLTGRDEQYF. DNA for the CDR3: TGTGCCAGCAGCTTAACAGGGAGAGACGAGCAGTACTTC.

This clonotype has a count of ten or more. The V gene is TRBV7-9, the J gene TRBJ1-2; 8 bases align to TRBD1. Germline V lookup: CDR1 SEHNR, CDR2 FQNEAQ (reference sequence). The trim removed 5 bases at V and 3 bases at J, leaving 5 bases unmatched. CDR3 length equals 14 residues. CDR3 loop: CASSTTGADYGYTF. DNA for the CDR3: TGTGCCAGCAGCACGACAGGGGCGGACTATGGCTACACCTTC.

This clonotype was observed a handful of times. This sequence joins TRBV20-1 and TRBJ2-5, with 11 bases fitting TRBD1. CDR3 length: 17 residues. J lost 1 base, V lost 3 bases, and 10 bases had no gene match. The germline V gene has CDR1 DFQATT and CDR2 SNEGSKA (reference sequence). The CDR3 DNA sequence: TGCAGTGCTAGGGGAGGGGGAGGACAGGGGGCCCAAGAGACCCAGTACTTC. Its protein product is CSARGGGGQGAQETQYF.

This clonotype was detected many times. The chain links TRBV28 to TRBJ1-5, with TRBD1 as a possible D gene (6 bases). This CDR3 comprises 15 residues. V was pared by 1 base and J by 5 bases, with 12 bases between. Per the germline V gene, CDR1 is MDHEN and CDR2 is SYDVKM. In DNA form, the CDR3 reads TGTGCCAGCAGTTTATCTGGCAGGGGCGATCAGCCCCAGCATTTT. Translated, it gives CASSLSGRGDQPQHF.

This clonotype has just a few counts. DNA of the CDR3: TGCAGTGCTAGAGATCTGGCAGCGGCAACTAATGAAAAACTGTTTTTT. Encoded protein: CSARDLAAATNEKLFF. The chain combines TRBV20-1 with TRBJ1-4; D ambiguous. Germline loops: CDR1 DFQATT, CDR2 SNEGSKA (reference sequence). CDR3 size: 16 residues. V dropped 0 bases and J dropped 0 bases, with 11 bases sitting between them.